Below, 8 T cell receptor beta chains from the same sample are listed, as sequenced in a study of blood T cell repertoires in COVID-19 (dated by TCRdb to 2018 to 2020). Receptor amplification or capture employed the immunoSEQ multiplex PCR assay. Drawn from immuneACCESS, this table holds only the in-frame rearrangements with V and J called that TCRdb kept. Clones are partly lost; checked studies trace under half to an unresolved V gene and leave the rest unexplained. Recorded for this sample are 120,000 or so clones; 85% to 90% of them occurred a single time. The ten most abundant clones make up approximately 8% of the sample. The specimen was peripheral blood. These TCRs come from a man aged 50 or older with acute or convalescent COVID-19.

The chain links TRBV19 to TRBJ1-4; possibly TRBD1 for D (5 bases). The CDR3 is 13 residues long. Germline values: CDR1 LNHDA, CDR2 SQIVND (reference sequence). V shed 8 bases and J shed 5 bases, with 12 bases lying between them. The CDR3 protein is CASSQGLNEKLFF. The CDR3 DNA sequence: TGTGCCAGTTCTCAGGGATTAAATGAAAAACTGTTTTTT.

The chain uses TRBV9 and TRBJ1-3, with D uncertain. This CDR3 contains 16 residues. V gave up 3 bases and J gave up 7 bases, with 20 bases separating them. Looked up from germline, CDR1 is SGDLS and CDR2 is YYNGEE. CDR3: CASSGGERISANTIYF. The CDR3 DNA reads TGTGCCAGCAGCGGGGGAGAGCGGATCTCTGCCAACACCATATATTTT.

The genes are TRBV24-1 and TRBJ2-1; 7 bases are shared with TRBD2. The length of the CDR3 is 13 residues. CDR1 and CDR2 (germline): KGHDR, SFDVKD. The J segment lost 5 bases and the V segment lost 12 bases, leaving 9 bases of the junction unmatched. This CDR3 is CAAEAGTNNEQFF. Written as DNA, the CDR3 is TGTGCCGCTGAAGCGGGAACAAACAATGAGCAGTTCTTC.

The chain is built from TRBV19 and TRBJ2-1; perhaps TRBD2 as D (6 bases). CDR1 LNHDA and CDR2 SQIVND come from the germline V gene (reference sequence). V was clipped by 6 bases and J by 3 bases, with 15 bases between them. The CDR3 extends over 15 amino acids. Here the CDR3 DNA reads TGTGCCAGTAGCAAGATAGCGGAGCACTACAATGAGCAGTTCTTC. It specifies CASSKIAEHYNEQFF.

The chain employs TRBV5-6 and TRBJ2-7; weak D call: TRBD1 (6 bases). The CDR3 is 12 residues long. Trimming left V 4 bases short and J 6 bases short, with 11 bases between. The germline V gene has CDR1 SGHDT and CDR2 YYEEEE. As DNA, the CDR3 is TGTGCCAGCAGCCTACAGGGTACCGAGCAGTACTTC. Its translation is CASSLQGTEQYF.

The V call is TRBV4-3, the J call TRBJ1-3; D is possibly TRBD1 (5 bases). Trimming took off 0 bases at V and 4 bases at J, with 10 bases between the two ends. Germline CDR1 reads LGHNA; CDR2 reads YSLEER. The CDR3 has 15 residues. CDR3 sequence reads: CASSQDWGDGNTIYF. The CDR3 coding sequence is TGCGCCAGCAGCCAAGATTGGGGGGACGGAAACACCATATATTTT.

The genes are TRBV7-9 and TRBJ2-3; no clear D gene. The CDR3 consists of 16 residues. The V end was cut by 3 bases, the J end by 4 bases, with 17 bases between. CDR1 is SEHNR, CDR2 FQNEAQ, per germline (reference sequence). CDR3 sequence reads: CASSFDSPIGSDTQYF. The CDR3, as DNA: TGTGCCAGCAGCTTCGACTCCCCTATCGGTTCAGATACGCAGTATTTT.

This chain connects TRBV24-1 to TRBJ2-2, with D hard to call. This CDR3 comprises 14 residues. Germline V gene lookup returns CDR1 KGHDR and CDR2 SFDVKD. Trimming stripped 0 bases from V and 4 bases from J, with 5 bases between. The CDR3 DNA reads TGTGCCACCAGTGATTTGGGCGGCACCGGGGAGCTGTTTTTT. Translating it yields CATSDLGGTGELFF.